The entry that follows covers one T cell receptor beta chain sequence. The antigen is unknown. Unique molecular identifiers were used in preparing the TCRbeta library. TCRdb passed the PCR reads through MiXCR, listing each CDR3 protein once. In the table there are a few hundred thousand distinct CDR3 sequences, approximately 6.9% of which are singletons. The sample belongs to a study of T-cell reconstitution after alpha-beta-depleted transplantation in children. Notes on the study in general: Surviving thymic progenitors and recipient T cells were the source of high TCRbeta diversity at day 60 in some patients. Reports say that about two months after transplant, the alpha-beta T cells came out of several hundred graft clones that had expanded.

Germline CDR1 reads SQVTM; CDR2 reads ANQGSEA. V lost 4 bases to trimming and J lost 12 bases, with 13 bases between them. This CDR3 is 11 amino acids long. V and J are TRBV29-1 and TRBJ2-1; possibly TRBD1 or TRBD2 for D (7 bases each). Sequencing was performed on PBMCs, taken before TCRalphabeta/CD19-depleted stem cell transplant. This sequence was found in a boy aged 2 to 10 with acute lymphoblastic leukemia, due to receive a stem cell transplant. CDR3 bases: TGCAGCGTTGGGGCAGGGGGGGGGCAGTTCTTC. Its protein product is CSVGAGGGQFF.